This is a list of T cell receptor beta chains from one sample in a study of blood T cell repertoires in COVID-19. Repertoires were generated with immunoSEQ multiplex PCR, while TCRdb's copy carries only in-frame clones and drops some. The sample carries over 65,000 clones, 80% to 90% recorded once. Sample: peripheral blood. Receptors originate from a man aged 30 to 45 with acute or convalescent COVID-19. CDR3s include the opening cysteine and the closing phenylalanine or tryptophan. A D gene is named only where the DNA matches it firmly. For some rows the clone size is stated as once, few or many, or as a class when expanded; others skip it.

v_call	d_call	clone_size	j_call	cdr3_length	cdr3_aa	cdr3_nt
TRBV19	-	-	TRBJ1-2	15	CASRSGGISNYGYTF	TGTGCCAGTAGATCCGGCGGCATTAGCAACTATGGCTACACCTTC
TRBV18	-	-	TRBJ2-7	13	CASSPVSSYEQYF	TGTGCCAGCTCACCGGTGAGCTCCTACGAGCAGTACTTC
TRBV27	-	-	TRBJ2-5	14	CASSTDIRQETQYF	TGTGCCAGCAGTACCGACATAAGACAAGAGACCCAGTACTTC
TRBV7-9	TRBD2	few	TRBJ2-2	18	CASSPPRTSGRYTGELFF	TGTGCCAGCAGCCCCCCCCGGACTAGCGGGAGGTACACCGGGGAGCTGTTTTTT
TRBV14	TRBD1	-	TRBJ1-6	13	CASSHIQGTPLHF	TGTGCCAGCAGTCATATACAGGGGACACCCCTCCACTTT
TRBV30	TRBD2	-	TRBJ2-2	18	CAWSVRVSGRATTGELFF	TGTGCCTGGAGTGTAAGAGTTAGCGGGAGGGCCACCACCGGGGAGCTGTTTTTT
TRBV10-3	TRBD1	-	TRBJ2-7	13	CAITPTGYDEQYF	TGTGCCATCACCCCGACAGGGTACGACGAGCAGTACTTC
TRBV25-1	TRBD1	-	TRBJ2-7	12	CASSSGGYEQYF	TGTGCCAGCAGTTCAGGGGGCTACGAGCAGTACTTC
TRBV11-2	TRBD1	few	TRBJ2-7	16	CASSFPPGQGRREQYF	TGTGCCAGCAGCTTCCCCCCGGGACAGGGGAGAAGGGAGCAGTACTTC
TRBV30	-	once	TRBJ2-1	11	CAWSRVNEQFF	TGTGCCTGGAGTCGGGTGAATGAGCAGTTCTTC
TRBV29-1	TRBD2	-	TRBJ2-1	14	CSVGSLAGVNEQFF	TGCAGCGTTGGAAGTCTAGCGGGAGTCAATGAGCAGTTCTTC